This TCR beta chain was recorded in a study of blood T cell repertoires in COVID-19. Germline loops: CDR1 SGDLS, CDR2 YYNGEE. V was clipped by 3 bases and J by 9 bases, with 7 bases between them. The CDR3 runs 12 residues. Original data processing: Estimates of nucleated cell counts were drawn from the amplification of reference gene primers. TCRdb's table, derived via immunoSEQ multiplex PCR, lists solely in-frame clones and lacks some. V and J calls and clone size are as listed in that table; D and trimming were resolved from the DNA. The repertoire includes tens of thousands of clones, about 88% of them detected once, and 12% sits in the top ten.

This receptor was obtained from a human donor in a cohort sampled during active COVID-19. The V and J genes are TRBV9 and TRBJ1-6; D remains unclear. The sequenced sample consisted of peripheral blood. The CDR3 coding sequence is TGTGCCAGCAGCGGAGGAAGTTCACCCCTCCACTTT. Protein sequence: CASSGGSSPLHF.